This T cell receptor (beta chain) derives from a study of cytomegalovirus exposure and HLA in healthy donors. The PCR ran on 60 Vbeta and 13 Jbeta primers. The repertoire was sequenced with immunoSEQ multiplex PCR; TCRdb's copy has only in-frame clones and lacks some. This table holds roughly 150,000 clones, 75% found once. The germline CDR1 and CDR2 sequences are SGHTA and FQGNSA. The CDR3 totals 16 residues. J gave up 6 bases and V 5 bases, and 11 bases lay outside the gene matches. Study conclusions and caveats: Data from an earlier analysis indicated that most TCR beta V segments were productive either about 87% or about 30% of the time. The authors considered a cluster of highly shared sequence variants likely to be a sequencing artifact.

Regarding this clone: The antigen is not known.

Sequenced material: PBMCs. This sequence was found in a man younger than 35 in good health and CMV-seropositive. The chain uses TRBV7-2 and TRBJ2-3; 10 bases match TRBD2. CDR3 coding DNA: TGTGCCAGCAGCCTAGAACCAGCGGGAGGGGGGGATACGCAGTATTTT. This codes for CASSLEPAGGGDTQYF.